Given below is one T cell receptor beta chain in context. A junction boundary mismatches the germline segment, possibly from a read error. These data come from a study of control samples from healthy donors and cancer patients. Using immunoSEQ multiplex PCR, the repertoire was profiled, and TCRdb retains in-frame clones only, with some absent. The table has 150,000 or so clones, over 85% seen once; the top ten hold roughly 5.7%. Looked up from germline, CDR1 is MNHNS and CDR2 is SASEGT. The CDR3 is 13 residues long. The TCR comes from a young man in good health. This chain links TRBV6-1 with TRBJ1-1, with D maybe TRBD1 (6 bases). The sample was blood. The CDR3 reads CASREATAGEAFF. As DNA, the CDR3 is TGTGCCAGCAGAGAAGCGACGGCAGGGGAGGCTTTCTTT.